The 30 T cell receptor beta chains in this list originate from one sample, sequenced in a study of cytomegalovirus exposure and HLA in healthy donors. The study ran its PCR with 60 Vbeta and 13 Jbeta primers. Sequencing was performed with immunoSEQ multiplex PCR; in TCRdb, only in-frame clones are kept and a portion is missing. Of fewer than 200,000 clones listed, approximately 82% are singletons. Input material: PBMCs. These receptors were taken from a woman between 18 and 29 years old in good health and CMV-seronegative.

The chain couples TRBV21-1 to TRBJ1-5; the D call of TRBD1 is as the table states it, not checked on the DNA. TRBV21-1 is flagged as a pseudogene. The CDR3 length is 17 residues. CDR3 in amino acids: CASSRAGPGQGDQPQHF. For the CDR3, the DNA is TGTGCCAGCAGCAGAGCTGGACCGGGACAGGGGGATCAGCCCCAGCATTTT.

The rearrangement links TRBV10-1 to TRBJ1-4, with TRBD1 matching 7 bases. J was trimmed by 7 bases and V by 5 bases; bases with no gene match: 7. The CDR3 runs to 14 residues. In germline, CDR1 is WNHNN, CDR2 SYGVQD (reference sequence). The CDR3 DNA reads TGCGCCAGCAGTCCCGGGACAGCTGCTGAAAAACTGTTTTTT. Amino acids: CASSPGTAAEKLFF.

The rearrangement links TRBV1 to TRBJ1-4; no DNA check was done on the table's D call, TRBD1. TRBV1 is flagged as a pseudogene. There are 16 residues in the CDR3. The CDR3: CTSRPPDGQLNEKLFF. The CDR3, as DNA: TGCACCAGCAGGCCCCCCGATGGACAGCTTAATGAAAAACTGTTTTTT.

The J gene is TRBJ2-1, the V gene TRBV11-3, with TRBD1 identical over 8 bases. The V gene end was trimmed by 4 bases and the J gene end by 3 bases; junction bases not matched to a gene: 8. CDR1 is SGHNT and CDR2 is YENEEA in the germline V gene. This CDR3 comprises 16 residues. CDR3 loop: CASSYYRGAGYNEQFF. CDR3 bases: TGTGCCAGCAGCTATTACAGGGGGGCGGGCTACAATGAGCAGTTCTTC.

The J gene is TRBJ2-7, the V gene TRBV27; TRBD1 aligns across 8 bases. The CDR3 spans 13 residues. V shed 8 bases, J shed 0 bases, and the junction held 3 bases outside the gene matches. Germline V lookup: CDR1 MNHEY, CDR2 SMNVEV (reference sequence). This CDR3 is CASSTGGSYEQYF. The DNA of the CDR3 is TGTGCCAGCTCTACAGGGGGCTCCTACGAGCAGTACTTC.

J is TRBJ2-6 and V is TRBV13, with D perhaps TRBD2 (8 bases). V was cut by 5 bases and J by 0 bases, with 32 bases left in between. The CDR3 spans 23 residues. The germline V gene encodes CDR1 PRHDT and CDR2 FYEKMQ (reference sequence). The CDR3 is CASSRYRQGGIAGPPSGANVLTF. In nucleotides, the CDR3 is TGTGCCAGCAGCCGGTATCGACAGGGAGGTATAGCGGGGCCCCCCTCTGGGGCCAACGTCCTGACTTTC.

The chain combines TRBV7-8 with TRBJ2-1; D perhaps matches TRBD1 (5 bases). Germline loops: CDR1 SGHVS, CDR2 FQNEAQ. This CDR3 comprises 13 residues. With 6 bases removed from V and 16 bases from J, the gap between germline ends came to 22 bases. DNA for the CDR3: TGTGCCAGCAGATGGGGCCAGACGAGCATAGATTTCTTC. Translating gives CASRWGQTSIDFF.

V usage is TRBV27 and J usage is TRBJ2-3; D not resolved. The CDR3 length is 13 residues. Trimming removed 4 bases at V and 4 bases at J, with 9 bases between. Germline CDR1 and CDR2: MNHEY and SMNVEV (reference sequence). CDR3 region: CASSYGTPDTQYF. The CDR3 DNA reads as TGTGCCAGCAGTTATGGCACCCCAGATACGCAGTATTTT.

V usage is TRBV7-6 and J usage is TRBJ2-1; no reliable D call. V lost 1 base, J lost 6 bases, and 10 bases lay in between. The CDR3 loop spans 14 amino acids. Per the germline V gene, CDR1 is SGHVS and CDR2 is FNYEAQ. The CDR3 DNA is TGTGCCAGCAGCTTAGGGGCAGAAGGCAATGAGCAGTTCTTC. Its translation: CASSLGAEGNEQFF.

The chain joins TRBV5-5 to TRBJ1-3; a weak D match, TRBD1 (5 bases). V was cut by 2 bases and J by 3 bases, with 18 bases left in between. The germline CDR1 and CDR2 sequences are SGHKS and YYEKEE (reference sequence). The CDR3 length is 17 residues. The DNA for the CDR3 is TGTGCCAGCAGCTTTGGGGCAGGCTCTCTTAGTGGAAACACCATATATTTT. Translated, it gives CASSFGAGSLSGNTIYF.

The V gene is TRBV2, the J gene TRBJ1-5, with 7 positions matching TRBD1. With V trimmed by 6 bases and J by 0 bases, 5 bases remained unmatched. CDR1 and CDR2 from the germline V gene are SNHLY and FYNNEI. This CDR3 spans 15 amino acids. The CDR3 DNA sequence: TGTGCCAGCAGCCCGGACAGGCATAGCAATCAGCCCCAGCATTTT. It codes for CASSPDRHSNQPQHF.

This clone was seen a single time. The genes are TRBV19 and TRBJ2-7, with no clear D. The germline V gene has CDR1 LNHDA and CDR2 SQIVND (reference sequence). Trimming stripped 4 bases from V and 0 bases from J, with 13 bases between. The CDR3 totals 15 residues. CDR3 coding DNA: TGTGCCAGTAGTAGCCAGGTTGGAAGCTCCTACGAGCAGTACGTC. Residues: CASSSQVGSSYEQYV.

The gene calls are TRBV4-3 and TRBJ2-1; 14 nucleotides line up with TRBD2. V lost 0 bases, J lost 14 bases, and 12 bases stayed unmatched. CDR1 and CDR2 from the germline V gene are LGHNA and YSLEER. This CDR3 comprises 17 residues. The CDR3 DNA reads TGCGCCAGCAGCCAAGAAAGGTGGGCGACTAGCGGGAGGGAGGAGTTCTTC. It is translated as CASSQERWATSGREEFF.

J is TRBJ1-4 and V is TRBV29-1; 7 positions agree with TRBD1. Unmatched junction bases numbered 12, after V lost 7 bases and J lost 7 bases. Germline V CDR1 and CDR2: SQVTM, ANQGSEA. CDR3 length: 14 residues. CDR3 sequence: CSAWMTGFSEKLFF. The DNA for the CDR3 is TGCAGCGCATGGATGACAGGGTTTAGTGAAAAACTGTTTTTT.

This chain connects TRBV30 to TRBJ2-5; 8 bases are shared with TRBD1. Trimming removed 8 bases from V and 1 base from J; junction bases left unmatched: 6. The CDR3 is made up of 13 amino acids. The V gene's germline CDR1 is GTSNPN and CDR2 SVGIG (reference sequence). The CDR3 coding sequence is TGTGCCAGTGACAGGGGACGCCAAGAGACCCAGTACTTC. This codes for CASDRGRQETQYF. Filled out from reference TRBV30 and TRBJ2-5, the complete variable domain reads SQTIHQWPATLVQPVGSPLSLECTVEGTSNPNLYWYRQAAGRGLQLLFYSVGIGQISSEVPQNLSASRPQDRQFILSSKKLLLSDSGFYLCASDRGRQETQYFGPGTRLLVL.

This chain connects TRBV10-2 to TRBJ2-1; TRBD2 matches at 7 bases. After removal of 7 bases from V and 3 bases from J, the junction contained 9 bases not matched to a gene. This CDR3 has 15 amino acids. CDR1 is WSHSY, CDR2 SAAADI, per germline. The CDR3 DNA is TGCGCCAGCAATACGGGGACTAACGACTACAATGAGCAGTTCTTC. The encoded protein is CASNTGTNDYNEQFF.

This sequence joins TRBV11-1 and TRBJ2-5; 8 bases are a match to TRBD1. The length of the CDR3 is 14 residues. The V segment lost 3 bases and the J segment 5 bases; nucleotides outside the gene matches: 5. Germline V gives CDR1 SGHAT, CDR2 FQDESV (reference sequence). The CDR3: CASSFRTGQETQYF. The CDR3 nucleotides are TGTGCCAGCAGCTTCCGGACAGGGCAGGAGACCCAGTACTTC.

The rearrangement uses TRBV6-4 and TRBJ2-1, with D tentatively TRBD2 (6 bases). CDR3 size: 15 residues. The V and J ends lost 0 bases and 0 bases respectively, with 6 bases between them. Germline V lookup: CDR1 MRHNA, CDR2 SNTAGT. The chain's CDR3 is CASSDSSGSYNEQFF. The CDR3 DNA follows: TGTGCCAGCAGTGACTCTAGCGGCTCCTACAATGAGCAGTTCTTC.

The chain carries TRBV28 and TRBJ1-5; D is uncertain. Germline-derived CDR1 and CDR2 are MDHEN and SYDVKM. The germline V and J ends were trimmed by 3 bases and 7 bases, with 16 bases remaining between them. The length of the CDR3 is 15 residues. The CDR3 DNA reads TGTGCCAGCAGTTTGTACGGGGAGGGTGGGCAGCCCCAGCATTTT. It translates to CASSLYGEGGQPQHF.

This clone was observed a single time. This chain connects TRBV7-9 to TRBJ1-2; D gene unclear. Looked up from germline, CDR1 is SEHNR and CDR2 is FQNEAQ (reference sequence). V lost 5 bases to trimming and J lost 2 bases, with 12 bases between them. The CDR3 has 14 amino acids. The CDR3 nucleotides are TGTGCCAGCAGCCACTACCCAGAGAACTATGGCTACACCTTC. This codes for CASSHYPENYGYTF.

The chain employs TRBV19 and TRBJ2-1; TRBD1 agrees at 10 bases. After removal of 6 bases from V and 5 bases from J, the junction contained 16 bases not matched to a gene. Germline V gene data show CDR1 as LNHDA and CDR2 as SQIVND (reference sequence). CDR3 size: 18 residues. In DNA form, the CDR3 reads TGTGCCAGTAGCCCGGGACAGGGGAACCTATGGGTGCACAATGAGCAGTTCTTC. It specifies CASSPGQGNLWVHNEQFF.

This chain's CDR3 is CASSLGQGTSPLHF. The CDR3 DNA is TGTGCCAGCAGCTTGGGGCAGGGGACTTCACCCCTCCACTTT. The chain carries TRBV5-4 and TRBJ1-6, with D possibly TRBD1 on 6 matching bases. This CDR3 has 14 residues. Germline lookup yields CDR1 SGHNT and CDR2 YYREEE (reference sequence). The germline V and J ends were trimmed by 0 bases and 9 bases, with 10 bases remaining between them.

The V gene is TRBV4-2, the J gene TRBJ2-7; TRBD1 aligns across 11 bases. This CDR3 spans 16 amino acids. Trimming cost V 0 bases and J 4 bases; bases outside gene matches: 5. Germline V gives CDR1 LGHNA, CDR2 YNFKEQ. CDR3 region: CASSQDLGQGAYEQYF. DNA for the CDR3: TGTGCCAGCAGCCAAGATTTAGGACAGGGGGCTTACGAGCAGTACTTC.

The chain employs TRBV27 and TRBJ2-3; tentatively, D is TRBD1 (7 bases). This CDR3 spans 13 amino acids. Germline-derived CDR1 and CDR2 are MNHEY and SMNVEV (reference sequence). V lost 7 bases and J lost 6, with 14 bases in between. The CDR3 bases are TGTGCCAGCAACGGCAGGGGGGTGGATACGCAGTATTTT. It is translated as CASNGRGVDTQYF.

J is TRBJ2-2 and V is TRBV6-5; 9 bases agree with TRBD2. CDR1 and CDR2 (germline): MNHEY, SVGAGI. V shed 4 bases and J 2 bases; nucleotides not matched to a gene: 5. There are 16 residues in the CDR3. In DNA, the CDR3 is TGTGCCAGCAGTTTGACTAGCGGAGCAAACACCGGGGAGCTGTTTTTT. Residues: CASSLTSGANTGELFF.

This clone was seen just once. The chain is built from TRBV10-3 and TRBJ2-1, with TRBD1 matching over 9 bases. The CDR3 is 16 amino acids. V gave up 3 bases and J gave up 3 bases; unmatched junction bases: 6. CDR1 is ENHRY, CDR2 SYGVKD, per germline. CDR3 nucleotide sequence: TGTGCCATCAGTGATCAGGACAGGGGAGGCTACAATGAGCAGTTCTTC. It codes for CAISDQDRGGYNEQFF.

This chain connects TRBV10-3 to TRBJ1-1; 7 bases line up with TRBD1. The J segment lost 2 bases and the V segment lost 2 bases, leaving 5 bases of the junction unmatched. This CDR3 contains 15 residues. From germline, CDR1 is ENHRY and CDR2 SYGVKD. The DNA for the CDR3 is TGTGCCATCAGTGAGCGAGGGGGCGCAAACACTGAAGCTTTCTTT. This sequence encodes CAISERGGANTEAFF.

The CDR3, as DNA: TGCGCCAGCAGCCAAGAGAGGGCCACTGAAGCTTTCTTT. Protein: CASSQERATEAFF. The chain joins TRBV4-1 to TRBJ1-1; no clear D gene. Germline V lookup: CDR1 MGHRA, CDR2 YSYEKL. V was trimmed by 0 bases and J by 4 bases, leaving 6 bases between them. The CDR3 totals 13 residues.

This clone has only a few counts. The CDR3, as DNA: TGTGCCAGCACTCTAGCGGGAGGTCTGCATGAGCAGTTCTTC. This gives the protein CASTLAGGLHEQFF. The chain has TRBV6-6 and TRBJ2-1; TRBD2 matches at 11 bases. Per germline, CDR1 MNHNY and CDR2 SVGAGI (reference sequence). The CDR3 totals 14 residues. Trimming removed 7 bases from V and 8 bases from J; junction bases left unmatched: 7.

The gene calls are TRBV28 and TRBJ1-3; 7 nucleotides agree with TRBD1. The CDR3 consists of 16 residues. The V gene end was trimmed by 4 bases and the J gene end by 0 bases; junction bases not matched to a gene: 6. Germline V gene data show CDR1 as MDHEN and CDR2 as SYDVKM. The CDR3 DNA reads TGTGCCAGCAGTTCGGGGGACAGATTCTCTGGAAACACCATATATTTT. Its translation: CASSSGDRFSGNTIYF.